Below, 18 T cell receptor beta chains from the same sample are listed, as sequenced in a study of blood T cell repertoires in COVID-19. Assay: immunoSEQ multiplex PCR; the TCRdb copy retains only in-frame clones and omits some. In the table there are around 230,000 clones, more than 70% of which are singletons. The source material was peripheral blood. These receptors came from a woman between 45 and 65 years old with acute or convalescent COVID-19.

This chain uses TRBV9 with TRBJ1-5; D not resolved. This CDR3 spans 15 amino acids. The V end was cut by 4 bases, the J end by 0 bases, with 11 bases between. Germline V gene data show CDR1 as SGDLS and CDR2 as YYNGEE. The CDR3 bases are TGTGCCAGCAGCCAATGGGGAGATAGCAATCAGCCCCAGCATTTT. Its translation is CASSQWGDSNQPQHF.

The genes are TRBV27 and TRBJ2-1, with 7 bases aligning to TRBD2. CDR3 length: 15 residues. V lost 5 bases and J lost 3; bases outside the gene matches: 7. CDR1 is MNHEY and CDR2 is SMNVEV in the germline V gene (reference sequence). In DNA form, the CDR3 reads TGTGCCAGCAGTCCGGGGGGTTACCACTACAATGAGCAGTTCTTC. The encoded protein is CASSPGGYHYNEQFF.

This chain links TRBV2 with TRBJ2-3; 7 bases agree with TRBD2. The CDR3 totals 17 residues. V was pared by 6 bases and J by 2 bases, with 14 bases of the junction left unmatched. Germline-derived CDR1 and CDR2 are SNHLY and FYNNEI. For the CDR3, the DNA is TGTGCCAGCAGGGGGGGGGAACTAGCACCTTTCACAGATACGCAGTATTTT. Its protein product is CASRGGELAPFTDTQYF.

This chain connects TRBV24-1 to TRBJ2-1; D not resolved. Trimming removed 7 bases at V and 5 bases at J, with 26 bases between. The germline V gene encodes CDR1 KGHDR and CDR2 SFDVKD. The CDR3 sequence is 18 residues long. The CDR3 DNA follows: TGTGCCACCAGACTCATCCCTTCGCGGCAGCAACAAAACAATGAGCAGTTCTTC. This gives the protein CATRLIPSRQQQNNEQFF.

CDR3 loop: CASSDMGNTIYF. The CDR3 DNA reads TGCGCCAGCAGTGATATGGGAAACACCATATATTTT. The J gene is TRBJ1-3, the V gene TRBV10-1; D remains unclear. The germline gives CDR1 WNHNN, CDR2 SYGVQD (reference sequence). Trimming stripped 3 bases from V and 4 bases from J, with 4 bases between. CDR3 length equals 12 residues.

V is TRBV5-8 and J is TRBJ1-3; D is undetermined. V dropped 2 bases and J dropped 2 bases, with 11 bases sitting between them. Germline V gives CDR1 SGHTS, CDR2 YDEGEE. The CDR3 has 15 residues. The CDR3 sequence is CASSLQLLTGNTIYF. CDR3 sequence (DNA): TGTGCCAGCAGCTTACAGCTGTTAACTGGAAACACCATATATTTT.

The sample holds one count of this clone. J is TRBJ2-7 and V is TRBV6-5, with 9 bases fitting TRBD1. There are 14 residues in the CDR3. The J segment lost 3 bases and the V segment lost 2 bases, leaving 2 bases of the junction unmatched. Germline V gives CDR1 MNHEY, CDR2 SVGAGI. In DNA form, the CDR3 reads TGTGCCAGCAGTTACAGGGACAGGGACTACGAGCAGTACTTC. Amino acid sequence: CASSYRDRDYEQYF.

V gene TRBV30 combines with J gene TRBJ2-2; perhaps TRBD1 as D (6 bases). The CDR3 is made up of 14 amino acids. Germline CDR1 reads GTSNPN; CDR2 reads SVGIG (reference sequence). Trimming shortened V by 1 base and J by 6 bases, and 12 bases separated the two germline ends. The CDR3 bases are TGTGCCTGGAGTGCCTATGGGGGCGCCGGGGAGCTGTTTTTT. It is translated as CAWSAYGGAGELFF.

V usage is TRBV5-6 and J usage is TRBJ1-2, with a possible D match to TRBD1 (6 bases). Germline lookup yields CDR1 SGHDT and CDR2 YYEEEE. CDR3 length equals 16 residues. V was pared by 3 bases and J by 0 bases, with 15 bases between. The CDR3 DNA sequence: TGTGCCAGCAGCTCGATCCCAGGGGTGTCTAACTATGGCTACACCTTC. Translation gives CASSSIPGVSNYGYTF.

The chain is built from TRBV4-1 and TRBJ2-1, with TRBD2 matching over 7 bases. This CDR3 comprises 17 residues. In germline, CDR1 is MGHRA, CDR2 YSYEKL. The trim removed 1 base at V and 0 bases at J, leaving 6 bases unmatched. CDR3 amino acids: CASSQGFAGDSYNEQFF. CDR3 DNA sequence: TGCGCCAGCAGCCAAGGGTTCGCGGGAGACTCCTACAATGAGCAGTTCTTC.

This clone was recorded only once. The chain links TRBV6-6 to TRBJ1-3; TRBD1 matches 7 bases. The junction had 6 bases not matched to a gene; V was cut back by 5 bases and J by 8 bases. Germline assignment: CDR1 MNHNY and CDR2 SVGAGI (reference sequence). This CDR3 contains 13 residues. CDR3: CASSPQGGYTIYF. The DNA of the CDR3 is TGTGCCAGCAGTCCGCAGGGGGGATACACCATATATTTT.

The rearrangement links TRBV6-5 to TRBJ1-3, with TRBD1 identical over 7 bases. The CDR3 runs to 15 residues. V was clipped by 5 bases and J by 4 bases; unmatched bases: 8. Germline assignment: CDR1 MNHEY and CDR2 SVGAGI. The CDR3 DNA sequence: TGTGCCAGCAGTCGCGACAGGGCATCGGGAAACACCATATATTTT. Amino acids: CASSRDRASGNTIYF.

J is TRBJ2-3 and V is TRBV9; 8 bases fit TRBD1. Germline CDR1 and CDR2: SGDLS and YYNGEE. The CDR3 is 15 amino acids. V shed 4 bases and J 4 bases; nucleotides not matched to a gene: 8. CDR3 protein: CASSTTGVRADTQYF. Written as DNA, the CDR3 is TGTGCCAGCAGCACGACAGGGGTCCGCGCAGATACGCAGTATTTT.

V usage is TRBV24-1 and J usage is TRBJ1-5; 10 bases line up with TRBD1. CDR1 and CDR2 (germline): KGHDR, SFDVKD. The J segment lost 5 bases and the V segment lost 7 bases, leaving 7 bases of the junction unmatched. The CDR3 is 15 residues long. The CDR3 is CATSSDRGDHQPQHF. In DNA, the CDR3 is TGTGCCACCAGCTCGGACAGGGGGGACCATCAGCCCCAGCATTTT.

V is TRBV5-6 and J is TRBJ2-2; D not certain. Germline V lookup: CDR1 SGHDT, CDR2 YYEEEE. Trimming took off 0 bases at V and 0 bases at J, with 6 bases between the two ends. The CDR3 totals 15 residues. As DNA, the CDR3 is TGTGCCAGCAGCTTGGTGCTAACGAACACCGGGGAGCTGTTTTTT. This codes for CASSLVLTNTGELFF.

This clone has only a few counts. The CDR3 DNA sequence: TGTGCCAGCAGTGATTCGACAGGGGTTAATGAAAAACTGTTTTTT. Translated: CASSDSTGVNEKLFF. V usage is TRBV6-1 and J usage is TRBJ1-4; 8 positions match TRBD1. The germline V gene has CDR1 MNHNS and CDR2 SASEGT. J was trimmed by 4 bases and V by 3 bases; bases with no gene match: 4. This CDR3 contains 15 residues.

This clone turned up a few times. This sequence joins TRBV7-6 and TRBJ2-2; D is possibly TRBD2 (5 bases). The CDR3 is made up of 16 amino acids. V was cut by 0 bases and J by 0 bases, with 8 bases left in between. Germline V CDR1 and CDR2: SGHVS, FNYEAQ. The CDR3 nucleotides are TGTGCCAGCAGCTTAGCGACGGGATCGAACACCGGGGAGCTGTTTTTT. It is translated as CASSLATGSNTGELFF.

CDR3 loop: CASSSGVGASGANVLTF. CDR3 sequence (DNA): TGTGCCAGCAGCTCAGGAGTAGGGGCCAGTGGGGCCAACGTCCTGACTTTC. This chain connects TRBV2 to TRBJ2-6; maybe TRBD1 (5 bases). From germline, CDR1 is SNHLY and CDR2 FYNNEI. V was trimmed by 6 bases and J by 3 bases, leaving 18 bases between them. CDR3 length: 17 amino acids.